Listed below are T cell receptor beta chains from one sample, sequenced in a study of cytomegalovirus exposure and HLA in healthy donors. The data were produced by immunoSEQ multiplex PCR, yet TCRdb's version contains in-frame clones alone and is incomplete. The table records fewer than 150,000 clones, roughly 88% of them present only once. Sequencing was carried out using PBMCs. These receptor sequences come from a man in his late teens or twenties in good health and CMV-seronegative. CDR3s include the opening cysteine and the closing phenylalanine or tryptophan.

j_call,cdr3_length,v_call,cdr3_aa
TRBJ2-2,14,TRBV29-1,CSVGTGGATGELFF
-,12,TRBV5-8,CASSFDGIIQYF
TRBJ1-2,13,TRBV5-5,CASSLGQGSGYTF
TRBJ2-7,14,TRBV9,CASSVVADAYEQYF
TRBJ1-5,14,TRBV28,CASRGTDNNQPQHF
TRBJ2-3,16,TRBV11-3,CASSPGLAGGTDTQYF
TRBJ2-5,13,TRBV10-1,CASSADRKETQYF
TRBJ2-1,17,TRBV29-1,CSVEDMIGLAVYNEQFF
TRBJ1-6,15,TRBV7-2,CASSSEGGAYSPLHF
TRBJ1-6,14,TRBV6-1,CASSEGVRGSPLHF
TRBJ2-7,12,TRBV9,CASSAGGYEQYF
TRBJ1-2,15,TRBV6-1,CASVQGAQRNYGYTF
TRBJ2-5,14,TRBV30,CAWGISDIQETQYF
TRBJ2-2,16,TRBV7-8,CASSLSGGANTGELFF
TRBJ1-6,15,TRBV5-6,CASDKGQHPNSPLHF
TRBJ2-5,15,TRBV18,CASSPVQGNRETQYF
TRBJ1-3,18,TRBV25-1,CASSEYFLGTGEGNTIYF
TRBJ2-1,16,TRBV28,CASSLVTSGSYNEQFF